The 5 T cell receptor beta chains given below trace back to one sample, sequenced in a study of blood T cell repertoires in COVID-19. Sequencing used immunoSEQ multiplex PCR; TCRdb keeps in-frame clones, though not all of them. The sample holds roughly 250,000 clones, around 87% seen once. Input material: PBMCs or T cells enriched from blood (not recorded which). These TCRs come from a woman aged 25 to 39 with acute COVID-19.

The V call is TRBV5-1, the J call TRBJ2-7; 7 nucleotides line up with TRBD1. Germline CDR1 and CDR2: SGHRS and YFSETQ. J gave up 0 bases and V 4 bases, and 7 bases lay outside the gene matches. The CDR3 sequence is 15 residues long. CDR3 sequence: CASSHGQAPSYEQYF. The CDR3 DNA reads as TGCGCCAGCAGCCACGGACAGGCTCCCTCCTACGAGCAGTACTTC.

The V call is TRBV6-1, the J call TRBJ1-1, with TRBD1 matching over 9 bases. CDR1 and CDR2 from the germline V gene are MNHNS and SASEGT. The CDR3 covers 13 residues. Losses at the gene ends were 2 bases for V and 10 bases for J; bases not matched to a gene: 5. The DNA for the CDR3 is TGTGCCAGCAGTGAATACAGGGGGCGCGGAGCTTTCTTT. Protein product: CASSEYRGRGAFF.

The gene calls are TRBV27 and TRBJ1-1, with TRBD1 matching 11 bases. J was trimmed by 13 bases and V by 2 bases; bases with no gene match: 9. The CDR3 loop spans 14 amino acids. Looked up from germline, CDR1 is MNHEY and CDR2 is SMNVEV (reference sequence). In DNA, the CDR3 is TGTGCCAGCAGTTTAGGTGGGACAGGGGGTCCTCGTTTCTTT. Translating gives CASSLGGTGGPRFF.

This clone was detected once. The CDR3 is CASSFPGQQYGYTF. Written as DNA, the CDR3 is TGTGCCAGCAGCTTTCCGGGACAGCAGTATGGCTACACCTTC. The chain employs TRBV5-4 and TRBJ1-2; TRBD1 agrees at 7 bases. V shed 2 bases and J 5 bases; nucleotides not matched to a gene: 6. This CDR3 is built from 14 residues. In germline, CDR1 is SGHNT, CDR2 YYREEE (reference sequence).

This clone was counted a single time. The chain carries TRBV27 and TRBJ2-2; D gene uncertain. The V end lost 2 bases, the J end lost 5 bases, and 9 bases lay between the germline ends. CDR1 MNHEY and CDR2 SMNVEV come from the germline V gene (reference sequence). The CDR3 runs 14 residues. CDR3 sequence (DNA): TGTGCCAGCAGTTTAATGGCCGGGACCGGGGAGCTGTTTTTT. Its translation is CASSLMAGTGELFF.